Given below is one T cell receptor beta chain in context. This CDR3 has 15 amino acids. V shed 2 bases and J 8 bases; nucleotides not matched to a gene: 9. Germline CDR1 reads MGHDK; CDR2 reads SYGVNS. The sample is drawn from a study of cytomegalovirus exposure and HLA in healthy donors. Study details: An analysis done earlier identified about 120 million unique TCR beta sequences from about 179 million T cells.

The PCR had 60 Vbeta and 13 Jbeta primers. Only in-frame clones appear in the TCRdb table, and some are missing; sequencing was by immunoSEQ multiplex PCR. This table has about 130,000 clones, roughly 81% appearing once. The origin of this receptor is a woman in her thirties in good health and CMV-seronegative. The sample was PBMCs. This rearrangement joins TRBV25-1 to TRBJ1-2; TRBD1 matches 9 bases. CDR3 sequence (DNA): TGTGCCAGCAGTGAAGCGGGACAGGGAGTTTCGGGCTACACCTTC. The encoded protein is CASSEAGQGVSGYTF.